Listed below are T cell receptor beta chains from one sample, sequenced in a study of identifying expanded T cells in peripheral blood. Sequenced by immunoSEQ multiplex PCR; TCRdb stores in-frame clones only, minus some. The repertoire has about 91,000 clones, 88% of them found once; the top ten carry about 4%. Sequenced material: blood. The receptors stem from a person aged 18-70 years in good health. The conserved cysteine and the conserved F or W are not part of the CDR3 here. A D gene is named only where the DNA matches it firmly.

J	V	D	CDR3
TRBJ2-3	TRBV27	TRBD1	ASSGQGKDTQY
TRBJ2-1	TRBV30	TRBD2	AWRPLSLAGEAGEQF
TRBJ2-3	TRBV4-3	TRBD2	ASSQEGAGLLNRSGKQDTQY
TRBJ2-7	TRBV19	TRBD1	ASSIAGQGPYEQY
TRBJ2-7	TRBV7-2	TRBD2	ASSWGLARNEQY
TRBJ1-5	TRBV2	.	ASSEQGNQPQH
TRBJ1-2	TRBV4-1	TRBD1	ASSQSYQGGFYGYT
TRBJ1-6	TRBV2	.	ASSEAGSLSPLH
TRBJ2-1	TRBV30	TRBD2	AWSVLAGDYNEQF
TRBJ2-1	TRBV28	TRBD2	ASSSIAGDTDEQF
TRBJ2-6	TRBV5-5	.	ASSWEQNSGANVLT